This is a list of T cell receptor beta chains from one sample in a study of spatial heterogeneity in lung cancer. In TCRdb, the 5' RACE reads were re-called with MiXCR into one record per CDR3 protein. The data show fewer than 6,500 distinct CDR3 sequences, about 13% seen once. Sequenced material: normal lung tissue next to the tumor, taken at surgery. The receptors were gathered from a female donor with early-stage non-small cell lung cancer. The CDR3 runs from the conserved cysteine through the conserved F or W. The order of the fields is CDR3 DNA, CDR3 protein, clone size, V gene, J gene, D gene. A D gene is named only where the DNA matches it firmly. Some rows mark clone size as missing; the rest say once, few, many or name a class of expanded clone.

TGCAGTGCTAGAGGAAGTAGCGGGGGGCCCCCGGATGAGCAGTTCTTC	CSARGSSGGPPDEQFF	many	TRBV20-1	TRBJ2-1	TRBD2
TGTGCCAGCAGTTTAAACGGGGGCGCGCAGCATTTT	CASSLNGGAQHF	NA	TRBV12-3/TRBV12-4	TRBJ1-5	NA
TGTGCCAGCAGCCTACAGAGCATGAACACTGAAGCTTTCTTT	CASSLQSMNTEAFF	many	TRBV7-2	TRBJ1-1	NA
TGTGCCAGCAGCTTTGGGACACCGAGCACAGATACGCAGTATTTT	CASSFGTPSTDTQYF	large	TRBV14	TRBJ2-3	NA
TGTGCCAGCAGACAGGGGGTTACTGAAGCTTTCTTT	CASRQGVTEAFF	medium-sized	TRBV7-8	TRBJ1-1	TRBD1
TGTGCCAGCAGCTTACCTCGGGAAGCGGGGGGGGACAATGAGCAGTTCTTC	CASSLPREAGGDNEQFF	medium-sized	TRBV7-8	TRBJ2-1	TRBD2
TGTGCCTGGAGTGTCGGGGTCGGCGGGTTGAACACTGAAGCTTTCTTT	CAWSVGVGGLNTEAFF	many	TRBV30	TRBJ1-1	NA
TGTGCCAGCACCACAGGGAAGGTCGGGACAGATACGCAGTATTTT	CASTTGKVGTDTQYF	many	TRBV12-3/TRBV12-4	TRBJ2-3	NA
TGTGCCAGCAGGGGCGGCTACGAGCAGTACTTC	CASRGGYEQYF	NA	TRBV7-8	TRBJ2-7	NA
TGTGCCACCAAGTTGCTGGATATAAGCACAGATACGCAGTATTTT	CATKLLDISTDTQYF	many	TRBV28	TRBJ2-3	NA
TGTGCCAGCAGTGGAGGGCCCACTGAAGCTTTCTTT	CASSGGPTEAFF	few	TRBV25-1	TRBJ1-1	NA
TGCGCCAGCAGCTTGTTAGGGCCCTCCAATGAGCAGTTCTTC	CASSLLGPSNEQFF	medium-sized	TRBV5-1	TRBJ2-1	NA
TGTGCCAGCAGCCCCCAAGGGCTGAGCACTGAAGCTTTCTTT	CASSPQGLSTEAFF	NA	TRBV9	TRBJ1-1	NA
TGCAGTGCGTTAGCCCGAGAGACCCAGTACTTC	CSALARETQYF	many	TRBV20-1	TRBJ2-5	NA
TGCAGTGCTTCCGGGACAGGGTGTCCGTGCGAGCAGTACTTC	CSASGTGCPCEQYF	many	TRBV20-1	TRBJ2-7	TRBD1
TGTGCCAGCAGCGCTACGACAGGGGGATACCAAGAGACCCAGTACTTC	CASSATTGGYQETQYF	few	TRBV7-9	TRBJ2-5	TRBD1
TGTGCCGACCGGGGAGAATATGGCTACACCTTC	CADRGEYGYTF	NA	TRBV27	TRBJ1-2	NA
TGCAGTGCTAGGACAGGGGATAATTCACCCCTCCACTTT	CSARTGDNSPLHF	many	TRBV20-1	TRBJ1-6	TRBD1
TGTGCCAGCAGTCGGCAGTACCTCACAGATACGCAGTATTTT	CASSRQYLTDTQYF	medium-sized	TRBV12-3/TRBV12-4	TRBJ2-3	NA
TGTGCCAGCAGTTTATCTAGCGGGGGGGTTAATACGCAGTATTTT	CASSLSSGGVNTQYF	many	TRBV12-3/TRBV12-4	TRBJ2-3	TRBD2
TGTGCCAGCAGTTACCGCCAGGGGGCCCTACGCGAGCAGTACTTC	CASSYRQGALREQYF	few	TRBV6-5	TRBJ2-7	TRBD1
TGTGCCAGTAGTATCCAAGGACAGGTGGGCTATAATTCACCCCTCCACTTT	CASSIQGQVGYNSPLHF	NA	TRBV19	TRBJ1-6	TRBD1
TGTGCCAGCAGCTTCGGAGAGACCCAGTACTTC	CASSFGETQYF	many	TRBV7-9	TRBJ2-5	NA
TGTGCCAGCCGCCTGCTCACACGGACTGAGCACCCACCCCTCCACTTT	CASRLLTRTEHPPLHF	NA	TRBV28	TRBJ1-6	NA
TGTGCCAGCAGCCCTAGACTGCTGAGGAATTCACCCCTCCACTTT	CASSPRLLRNSPLHF	many	TRBV5-6	TRBJ1-6	NA
TGTGCCAGCAGCTTATTGGGCCAGGGGAGCACTGAAGCTTTCTTT	CASSLLGQGSTEAFF	few	TRBV7-2	TRBJ1-1	NA
TGTGCCAGCAGCTTCAACGGGGTGGCTAACTATGGCTACACCTTC	CASSFNGVANYGYTF	medium-sized	TRBV6-2/TRBV6-3	TRBJ1-2	NA
TGTGCCAGCAGCCGGGGACTAGCGGTCTCCTACGAGCAGTACTTC	CASSRGLAVSYEQYF	NA	TRBV6-5	TRBJ2-7	TRBD2